This entry is about one T cell receptor (beta chain). Its antigen is unidentified. The CDR3 is 16 residues long. Germline CDR1 reads DFQATT; CDR2 reads SNEGSKA (reference sequence). Trimming pared 0 bases from V and 4 bases from J, leaving 18 bases between. The sample is drawn from a study of blood T cells in healthy people across ages. Study-level information: About one barcoded beta molecule was captured per two T cells (by template switching).

Next came a second PCR, run for about 7 to 12 cycles, which used a sample-barcoded 5' primer along with a J-beta primer mix. TCRdb independently ran MiXCR on the 5' RACE reads; one entry per CDR3 protein. The sample contains roughly 720,000 distinct CDR3 sequences, roughly 50% of which appear only once. Each sample yielded at least 6.5 million isolated PBMCs. General study results and limits: A greater number of naive CD4+ cells and higher diversity distinguished long-lived donors from aged donors.

The sequence derives from a man aged 80 or over in good health. The sample consisted of blood. The chain uses TRBV20-1 and TRBJ1-2; D ambiguous. This CDR3 is CSARDLRGGGIYGYTF. CDR3 bases: TGCAGTGCTAGAGATCTCCGGGGAGGAGGGATCTATGGCTACACCTTC.